Below, 17 T cell receptor beta chains from the same sample are listed, as sequenced in a study of regulatory T cells in long-lasting Graves disease. Indicated time point: persistent/refractory GD, antithyroid drugs over 5 years with positive TRAb. Generation of the TCR library employed RNA extracted from PBMCs. Both iRepertoire HTBI primers and Arm-PCR of CDR3 regions were used to build the TCR beta libraries. TCRdb re-derived calls from the multiplex PCR reads in MiXCR, one entry per CDR3 protein. The sample consists of a few hundred thousand distinct CDR3 sequences, approximately 23% of them appearing once. The sample here was peripheral blood mononuclear cells (PBMCs), taken when the disease was refractory, from a patient treated with antithyroid drugs. All receptors derive from a woman aged 35 to 49 with Graves disease.

This clonotype was observed once. The chain is built from TRBV4-1 and TRBJ2-7; 12 bases fit TRBD2. The V and J ends lost 4 bases and 2 bases, in that order; junction bases with no gene match: 9. Germline CDR1 is MGHRA and CDR2 is YSYEKL. The CDR3 covers 17 residues. DNA of the CDR3: TGCGCCAGCAGCCCGACAAGGACTAGCGGGATTACCTACGAGCAGTACTTC. It specifies CASSPTRTSGITYEQYF.

As regards this clonotype: With only one base between it and a far larger clone, this is likely a read error. The V call is TRBV6-1, the J call TRBJ2-7, with D perhaps assigned TRBD1 or TRBD2 (5 bases each). Germline V gene data show CDR1 as MNHNS and CDR2 as SASEGT. This CDR3 comprises 15 residues. V lost 5 bases, J lost 0 bases, and 14 bases lay in between. In nucleotides, the CDR3 is TGTGCCAGCAGTCTCCGGGGCTGGACCTCCTACGAGCAGTACTTC. The encoded protein is CASSLRGWTSYEQYF.

This clonotype was seen once. This could be a read error, since a much larger clone is one nucleotide away. The chain combines TRBV6-2 or TRBV6-3 with TRBJ1-5; 7 nucleotides line up with TRBD1. Germline CDR1 is MNHEY and CDR2 is SVGEGT. The CDR3 totals 15 residues. The CDR3 reads CAGSEEVTGVQPQHF. CDR3 bases: TGTGCCGGCAGTGAAGAGGTTACAGGGGTTCAGCCCCAGCATTTT.

V gene TRBV5-1 combines with J gene TRBJ2-5; D call uncertain. V gave up 0 bases and J gave up 4 bases, with 19 bases separating them. The germline gives CDR1 SGHRS, CDR2 YFSETQ. The CDR3 sequence is 17 residues long. The CDR3 nucleotides are TGCGCCAGCAGCTTGGCTGGACGGTCCTGGTTGGGAGAGACCCAGTACTTC. Residues: CASSLAGRSWLGETQYF.

This clonotype turned up a few times. The chain couples TRBV7-9 to TRBJ2-6; no firm D call. Per germline, CDR1 SEHNR and CDR2 FQNEAQ (reference sequence). The CDR3 has 16 residues. V shed 6 bases and J shed 0 bases, with 12 bases lying between them. The CDR3 sequence is CASRTGSVSGANVLTF. The DNA of the CDR3 is TGTGCCAGCAGAACTGGATCGGTCTCTGGGGCCAACGTCCTGACTTTC.

There are a few counts of this clonotype. The V call is TRBV3-1, the J call TRBJ1-2, with D perhaps matching TRBD1 (5 bases). V shed 1 base and J shed 4 bases, with 13 bases lying between them. The germline gives CDR1 LGHDT, CDR2 YNNKEL (reference sequence). This CDR3 has 15 residues. CDR3 amino acids: CASSQGPGYTYGYTF. DNA of the CDR3: TGTGCCAGCAGCCAAGGACCAGGGTATACCTATGGCTACACCTTC.

The chain couples TRBV6-1 to TRBJ2-7, with 10 nucleotides matching TRBD1. The CDR3 is 14 residues long. Germline CDR1 MNHNS, CDR2 SASEGT. J lost 5 bases, V lost 8 bases, and 9 bases had no gene match. This CDR3 reads CASVPGQGNHEQYF. The CDR3 nucleotides are TGTGCCAGCGTGCCGGGACAGGGGAATCACGAGCAGTACTTC.

Only a few counts were recorded for this clonotype. The gene calls are TRBV19 and TRBJ1-5, with TRBD1 identical over 8 bases. The V and J ends lost 4 bases and 5 bases, in that order; junction bases with no gene match: 16. Germline V CDR1 and CDR2: LNHDA, SQIVND (reference sequence). This CDR3 is built from 18 residues. In DNA form, the CDR3 reads TGTGCCAGTAGTACCCTGGGGACAGGCCAAAGAGGTGATCAGCCCCAGCATTTT. Its translation: CASSTLGTGQRGDQPQHF. Full variable domain (outside the CDR3, taken from reference TRBV19 and TRBJ1-5): DGGITQSPKYLFRKEGQNVTLSCEQNLNHDAMYWYRQDPGQGLRLIYYSQIVNDFQKGDIAEGYSVSREKKESFPLTVTSAQKNPTAFYLCASSTLGTGQRGDQPQHFGDGTRLSIL.

This clonotype showed up many times. The V gene is TRBV7-6, the J gene TRBJ2-6, with 7 bases identical to TRBD2. Germline lookup yields CDR1 SGHVS and CDR2 FNYEAQ. The V gene end was trimmed by 1 base and the J gene end by 2 bases; junction bases not matched to a gene: 8. The CDR3 is 18 residues long. The CDR3: CASSLGWREPPGANVLTF. The CDR3, as DNA: TGTGCCAGCAGCTTAGGGTGGCGGGAGCCCCCTGGGGCCAACGTCCTGACTTTC.

This clonotype appeared many times. The rearrangement uses TRBV28 and TRBJ2-7; D not certain. Germline V gene lookup returns CDR1 MDHEN and CDR2 SYDVKM. The V and J ends lost 5 bases and 5 bases respectively, with 10 bases between them. The CDR3 sequence is 12 residues long. As DNA, the CDR3 is TGTGCCAGCAGTCACCTATGGGACGAGCAGTACTTC. The encoded protein is CASSHLWDEQYF. Drawing the rest from reference TRBV28 and TRBJ2-7, the complete variable domain is DVKVTQSSRYLVKRTGEKVFLECVQDMDHENMFWYRQDPGLGLRLIYFSYDVKMKEKGDIPEGYSVSREKKERFSLILESASTNQTSMYLCASSHLWDEQYFGPGTRLTVT.

The rearrangement links TRBV5-1 to TRBJ1-1; TRBD1 matches at 7 bases. The germline CDR1 and CDR2 sequences are SGHRS and YFSETQ. V dropped 2 bases and J dropped 4; count of bases not matched to a gene: 5. The CDR3 is 14 amino acids. The chain's CDR3 is CASSFSPGGTEAFF. The CDR3 DNA sequence: TGCGCCAGCAGCTTTTCCCCAGGGGGCACTGAAGCTTTCTTT.

This clonotype occurred many times. The J gene is TRBJ2-2, the V gene TRBV19; a possible D gene is TRBD1 (6 bases). This CDR3 is 13 amino acids long. Germline V gene lookup returns CDR1 LNHDA and CDR2 SQIVND (reference sequence). V was shortened by 4 bases and J by 6 bases, with 9 bases between the two germline ends. CDR3 region: CASSTGDAGELFF. In DNA form, the CDR3 reads TGTGCCAGTAGTACAGGGGACGCCGGGGAGCTGTTTTTT.

Many counts were recorded for this clonotype. The chain employs TRBV27 and TRBJ1-1; D gene unclear. V lost 5 bases, J lost 0 bases, and 13 bases lay in between. CDR1 MNHEY and CDR2 SMNVEV come from the germline V gene (reference sequence). This CDR3 contains 15 residues. The CDR3 reads CASSPFGLMNTEAFF. CDR3 bases: TGTGCCAGCAGTCCCTTCGGACTGATGAACACTGAAGCTTTCTTT.

This clonotype was seen only a few times. The chain has TRBV3-1 and TRBJ2-2; 7 bases fit TRBD1. The germline V gene has CDR1 LGHDT and CDR2 YNNKEL (reference sequence). The CDR3 contains 15 residues. V lost 4 bases and J lost 5; bases outside the gene matches: 7. The chain's CDR3 is CASSPNRGGTGELFF. The CDR3 DNA reads TGTGCCAGCAGCCCAAACAGGGGTGGTACCGGGGAGCTGTTTTTT. Variable domain in full (rest from reference TRBV3-1 and TRBJ2-2): DTAVSQTPKYLVTQMGNDKSIKCEQNLGHDTMYWYKQDSKKFLKIMFSYNNKELIINETVPNRFSPKSPDKAHLNLHINSLELGDSAVYFCASSPNRGGTGELFFGEGSRLTVL.

This clonotype appeared a few times. The chain is built from TRBV27 and TRBJ2-5; 11 bases agree with TRBD2. CDR1 and CDR2 from the germline V gene are MNHEY and SMNVEV (reference sequence). J lost 2 bases, V lost 0 bases, and 5 bases had no gene match. This CDR3 has 17 residues. DNA of the CDR3: TGTGCCAGCAGTTTATCTGTCCTAGCGGGAGGACAAGAGACCCAGTACTTC. It is translated as CASSLSVLAGGQETQYF.

The rearrangement joins TRBV19 to TRBJ2-7; TRBD2 aligns across 11 bases. After removal of 5 bases from V and 4 bases from J, the junction contained 7 bases not matched to a gene. Germline V gene data show CDR1 as LNHDA and CDR2 as SQIVND (reference sequence). This CDR3 comprises 15 residues. CDR3 in amino acids: CASSEGLAEIYEQYF. The CDR3 region has the DNA TGTGCCAGTAGTGAGGGACTAGCGGAAATTTACGAGCAGTACTTC.

Many counts were recorded for this clonotype. The V and J genes are TRBV28 and TRBJ1-1; no clear D gene. This CDR3 is built from 14 residues. Trimming pared 2 bases from V and 2 bases from J, leaving 9 bases between. Germline V gene sequence: CDR1 MDHEN, CDR2 SYDVKM. CDR3 sequence reads: CASSLIGRNTEAFF. The CDR3 DNA follows: TGTGCCAGCAGTTTAATCGGCAGAAACACTGAAGCTTTCTTT.